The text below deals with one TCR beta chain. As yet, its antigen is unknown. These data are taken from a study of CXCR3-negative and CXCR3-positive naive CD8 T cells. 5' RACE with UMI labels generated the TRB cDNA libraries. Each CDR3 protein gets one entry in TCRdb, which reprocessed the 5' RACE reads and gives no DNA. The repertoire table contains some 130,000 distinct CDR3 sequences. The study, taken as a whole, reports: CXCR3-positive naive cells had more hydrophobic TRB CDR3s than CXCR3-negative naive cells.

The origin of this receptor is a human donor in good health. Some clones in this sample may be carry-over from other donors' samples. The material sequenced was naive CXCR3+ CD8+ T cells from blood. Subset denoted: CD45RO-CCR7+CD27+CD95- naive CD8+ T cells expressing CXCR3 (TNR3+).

CDR3 sequence: CASSLFHQLYEQYF. The J gene is TRBJ2-7, the V gene TRBV7-2. From germline, CDR1 is SGHTA and CDR2 FQGNSA. This CDR3 region has 14 residues. Drawing the rest from reference TRBV7-2 and TRBJ2-7, the complete variable domain is GAGVSQSPSNKVTEKGKDVELRCDPISGHTALYWYRQSLGQGLEFLIYFQGNSAPDKSGLPSDRFSAERTGGSVSTLTIQRTQQEDSAVYLCASSLFHQLYEQYFGPGTRLTVT.